A selection of T cell receptor beta chains follows, all from one sample in a study of blood T cell repertoires in COVID-19. Profiling relied on immunoSEQ multiplex PCR, and the TCRdb table lists in-frame clones only, not all of them. The sample includes 200,000 to 250,000 clones, more than 75% of them seen just once. Sequenced material: peripheral blood. All receptors come from a woman in her seventies with active or convalescent COVID-19. Both conserved end residues are part of each CDR3. A D gene is named only where the DNA matches it firmly. Clone size is stated in some rows and not others, as once, few, many or a class when expanded.

- | - | TRBJ1-1 | TRBV7-8 | CASSHKGTEAFF | TGTGCCAGCAGCCACAAGGGGACTGAAGCTTTCTTT
TRBD2 | - | TRBJ2-7 | TRBV12-3/TRBV12-4 | CASGTSAVYEQYF | TGTGCCAGCGGGACTAGCGCTGTCTACGAGCAGTACTTC
- | - | TRBJ1-1 | TRBV7-6 | CASSSGGTEAFF | TGTGCCAGCAGTTCGGGGGGTACTGAAGCTTTCTTT
TRBD1 | - | TRBJ2-1 | TRBV7-9 | CASTSDRGKNNEQFF | TGTGCCAGCACCTCGGACAGGGGGAAAAACAATGAGCAGTTCTTC
- | - | TRBJ1-1 | TRBV5-4 | CASSLVGGIMNTEAFF | TGTGCCAGCAGCTTGGTTGGGGGGATCATGAACACTGAAGCTTTCTTT
- | - | TRBJ2-5 | TRBV4-1 | CASSRYQGPVETQYF | TGCGCCAGCAGCCGGTATCAGGGGCCGGTAGAGACCCAGTACTTC
TRBD1 | few | TRBJ1-1 | TRBV25-1 | CASSLRQGAPNEAFF | TGTGCCAGCAGTCTAAGACAGGGGGCCCCTAATGAAGCTTTCTTT
- | - | TRBJ2-1 | TRBV10-2 | CASIDGGGYNEQFF | TGCGCCAGCATTGACGGCGGAGGTTACAATGAGCAGTTCTTC
TRBD1 | - | TRBJ1-1 | TRBV5-1 | CASSLDRGMSEAFF | TGCGCCAGCAGCTTAGACAGGGGAATGTCTGAAGCTTTCTTT
TRBD1 | once | TRBJ1-3 | TRBV3-1/TRBV3-2 | CASRPGQGNTIYF | TGTGCCAGCAGACCGGGACAGGGAAACACCATATATTTT
TRBD1 | - | TRBJ1-5 | TRBV6-6 | CAIGGTDNQPQHF | TGTGCCATCGGTGGGACAGACAATCAGCCCCAGCATTTT
- | few | TRBJ1-6 | TRBV7-9 | CASIRQTLSSYNSPLHF | TGTGCCAGCATCCGACAGACCCTAAGCTCCTATAATTCACCCCTCCACTTT
TRBD1 | - | TRBJ1-2 | TRBV7-2 | CASSVQGADYGYTF | TGTGCCAGCAGCGTGCAGGGGGCCGACTATGGCTACACCTTC
- | - | TRBJ1-3 | TRBV19 | CASSILLGGSGNTIYF | TGTGCCAGTAGTATTCTCTTAGGGGGCTCTGGAAACACCATATATTTT
TRBD1 | - | TRBJ2-7 | TRBV5-6 | CASSLQGASSYEQYF | TGTGCCAGCAGCTTGCAGGGGGCGAGCTCCTACGAGCAGTACTTC
- | once | TRBJ1-1 | TRBV6-6 | CASSSTENTEAFF | TGTGCCAGCAGTTCAACAGAGAACACTGAAGCTTTCTTT
- | - | TRBJ1-2 | TRBV7-2 | CASSLEQGRGYGYTF | TGTGCCAGCAGCTTAGAACAGGGTCGGGGCTATGGCTACACCTTC
- | - | TRBJ1-1 | TRBV7-2 | CASSESGLMNTEAFF | TGTGCCAGCAGCGAATCAGGGTTAATGAACACTGAAGCTTTCTTT
- | - | TRBJ1-5 | TRBV7-2 | CASSLKVQGPQPQHF | TGTGCCAGCAGCTTGAAGGTCCAGGGTCCACAGCCCCAGCATTTT
- | once | TRBJ1-2 | TRBV19 | CASTRSQGTWSSYGYTF | TGTGCCAGTACCCGAAGCCAGGGCACTTGGAGTAGCTATGGCTACACCTTC
- | - | TRBJ1-2 | TRBV2 | CASRGEGIYGYTF | TGTGCCAGCAGAGGGGAGGGGATCTATGGCTACACCTTC
- | - | TRBJ1-1 | TRBV3-1/TRBV3-2 | CASSQGISVNTEAFF | TGTGCCAGCAGCCAAGGAATCTCGGTGAACACTGAAGCTTTCTTT
- | - | TRBJ1-1 | TRBV6-5 | CASSYAQGARNTEAFF | TGTGCCAGCAGTTATGCTCAGGGCGCGCGAAACACTGAAGCTTTCTTT
TRBD1 | - | TRBJ2-1 | TRBV11-3 | CASSSPLPGQGMYSEQFF | TGTGCCAGCAGCTCCCCTCTGCCGGGACAGGGGATGTACAGTGAGCAGTTCTTC
- | once | TRBJ2-3 | TRBV5-6 | CASSLEVSVSFTDTQYF | TGTGCCAGCAGCTTGGAGGTTAGCGTTTCGTTCACAGATACGCAGTATTTT
- | once | TRBJ2-5 | TRBV5-1 | CASTLSGGETQYF | TGCGCCAGCACACTTTCAGGGGGGGAGACCCAGTACTTC
- | - | TRBJ1-4 | TRBV18 | CASSPLQTTNEKLFF | TGTGCCAGCTCACCATTACAGACAACTAATGAAAAACTGTTTTTT
TRBD1 | - | TRBJ1-1 | TRBV6-2/TRBV6-3 | CASSYPPDRGLTEAFF | TGTGCCAGCAGTTACCCCCCGGACAGGGGGCTTACTGAAGCTTTCTTT
TRBD1 | - | TRBJ2-3 | TRBV6-2/TRBV6-3 | CASSYGRRGTDTQYF | TGTGCCAGCAGTTACGGGCGCAGGGGGACAGATACGCAGTATTTT
- | - | TRBJ1-2 | TRBV5-6 | CASSGAGPGTNYGYTF | TGTGCCAGCAGCGGTGCAGGGCCGGGTACTAACTATGGCTACACCTTC
TRBD1 | - | TRBJ2-4 | TRBV6-2/TRBV6-3 | CASSWDRVAKNIQYF | TGTGCCAGCAGCTGGGACAGGGTAGCCAAAAACATTCAGTACTTC
TRBD1 | - | TRBJ2-6 | TRBV4-3 | CASSHTQGAAGANVLTF | TGCGCCAGCAGCCACACCCAGGGGGCGGCTGGGGCCAACGTCCTGACTTTC
TRBD1 | - | TRBJ2-1 | TRBV7-9 | CASSLNRDRVNEQFF | TGTGCCAGCAGCTTAAACCGAGACAGGGTAAATGAGCAGTTCTTC
TRBD2 | - | TRBJ2-3 | TRBV24-1 | CATSDPSGATHGDTQYF | TGTGCCACCAGTGACCCTAGCGGGGCGACACACGGAGATACGCAGTATTTT
TRBD1 | - | TRBJ1-5 | TRBV7-9 | CASSPPGTGIQPQHF | TGTGCCAGCAGCCCCCCGGGGACAGGGATACAGCCCCAGCATTTT
TRBD1 | - | TRBJ1-2 | TRBV24-1 | CATSVGQGFNGYTF | TGTGCCACCAGTGTGGGACAGGGTTTCAATGGCTACACCTTC
- | - | TRBJ1-4 | TRBV24-1 | CATSNTPQEKLFF | TGTGCCACCAGTAATACCCCACAGGAAAAACTGTTTTTT
TRBD1 | few | TRBJ1-2 | TRBV4-2 | CASSSRTGDYGYTF | TGTGCCAGCAGCTCTCGGACAGGGGACTATGGCTACACCTTC
- | - | TRBJ2-1 | TRBV5-1 | CASSLEVREDEQFF | TGCGCCAGCAGCTTGGAAGTCAGGGAGGATGAGCAGTTCTTC
- | once | TRBJ2-3 | TRBV24-1 | CATSETFGAGTDTQYF | TGTGCCACCAGTGAGACCTTCGGGGCGGGGACAGATACGCAGTATTTT
TRBD2 | - | TRBJ2-5 | TRBV10-2 | CASRVAGEETQYF | TGCGCCAGCAGAGTAGCGGGGGAAGAGACCCAGTACTTC
TRBD1 | - | TRBJ2-6 | TRBV4-2 | CASSLTGTGSSGANVLTF | TGTGCCAGCAGCCTCACCGGGACAGGCAGCTCTGGGGCCAACGTCCTGACTTTC
- | - | TRBJ1-2 | TRBV4-3 | CASSRGVNYGYTF | TGCGCCAGCAGCCGGGGGGTAAACTATGGCTACACCTTC
- | - | TRBJ2-1 | TRBV14 | CASSQALGRGVSEEQFF | TGTGCCAGCAGCCAAGCCCTTGGCAGGGGGGTTTCTGAAGAGCAGTTCTTC
TRBD2 | - | TRBJ2-1 | TRBV11-3 | CASSLEGSSGGSRNEQFF | TGTGCCAGCAGCTTAGAAGGGTCTAGCGGGGGGAGCCGGAATGAGCAGTTCTTC
- | - | TRBJ1-4 | TRBV6-6 | CASSYQWEKLFF | TGTGCCAGCAGTTACCAGTGGGAAAAACTGTTTTTT
TRBD1 | - | TRBJ2-7 | TRBV3-1/TRBV3-2 | CASSFRQGNEQYF | TGTGCCAGCAGCTTCAGACAGGGTAACGAGCAGTACTTC
- | - | TRBJ1-1 | TRBV6-1 | CASSEGIGVARAFF | TGTGCCAGCAGTGAAGGTATAGGTGTCGCTAGGGCTTTCTTT
- | - | TRBJ1-1 | TRBV6-5 | CASNKYRGGTEAFF | TGTGCCAGCAACAAATATCGGGGGGGGACTGAAGCTTTCTTT
TRBD1 | - | TRBJ2-1 | TRBV24-1 | CATSDPGTDSYNEQFF | TGTGCCACCAGTGATCCCGGGACAGATTCCTACAATGAGCAGTTCTTC
- | - | TRBJ2-7 | TRBV3-1/TRBV3-2 | CASSQRALGEQYF | TGTGCCAGCAGCCAACGTGCCCTAGGCGAGCAGTACTTC
TRBD2 | - | TRBJ2-3 | TRBV6-2/TRBV6-3 | CASSLAPGLAGLTDTQYF | TGTGCCAGCAGCCTAGCTCCGGGACTAGCGGGGCTCACAGATACGCAGTATTTT
TRBD1 | few | TRBJ1-1 | TRBV9 | CASSEQGWGTEAFF | TGTGCCAGCAGCGAACAGGGGTGGGGGACTGAAGCTTTCTTT
- | - | TRBJ2-1 | TRBV2 | CAGRTAGTSYNEQFF | TGTGCCGGGCGGACGGCGGGGACCTCCTACAATGAGCAGTTCTTC
- | - | TRBJ1-1 | TRBV7-6 | CASSSQGQLNTEAFF | TGTGCCAGCAGCTCACAGGGACAATTGAACACTGAAGCTTTCTTT
- | - | TRBJ1-2 | TRBV7-2 | CASSLAGSGYTF | TGTGCCAGCAGCTTAGCAGGGAGTGGCTACACCTTC
- | - | TRBJ1-1 | TRBV15 | CATSRRGEGTEAFF | TGTGCCACCAGCAGGCGGGGCGAAGGCACTGAAGCTTTCTTT